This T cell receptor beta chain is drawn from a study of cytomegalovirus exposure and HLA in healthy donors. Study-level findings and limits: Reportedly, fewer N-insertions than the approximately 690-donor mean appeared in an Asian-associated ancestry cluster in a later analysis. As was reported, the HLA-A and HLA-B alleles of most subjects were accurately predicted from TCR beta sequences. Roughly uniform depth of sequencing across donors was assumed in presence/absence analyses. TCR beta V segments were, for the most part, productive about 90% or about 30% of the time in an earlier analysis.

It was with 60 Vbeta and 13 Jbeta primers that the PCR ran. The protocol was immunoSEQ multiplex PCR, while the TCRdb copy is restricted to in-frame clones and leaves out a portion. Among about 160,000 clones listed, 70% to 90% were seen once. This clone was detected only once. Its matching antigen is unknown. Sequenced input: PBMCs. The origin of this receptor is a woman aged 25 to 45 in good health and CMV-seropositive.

The CDR3 DNA reads as TGCGCCAGCAGCTCAATCGGGACAGCGAACACCGGGGAGCTGTTTTTT. Its translation: CASSSIGTANTGELFF. This chain links TRBV5-1 with TRBJ2-2, with 7 bases aligning to TRBD1. V lost 3 bases, J lost 0 bases, and 5 bases stayed unmatched. The germline V gene has CDR1 SGHRS and CDR2 YFSETQ. CDR3 length: 16 amino acids.